Shown below are 22 T cell receptor beta chains from a single sample sequenced in a study of blood T cell repertoires in COVID-19. Assay: immunoSEQ multiplex PCR; the TCRdb copy retains only in-frame clones and omits some. The sample has some 250,000 clones, around three quarters seen once. What was sequenced was peripheral blood. These receptor sequences come from an elderly woman with acute or convalescent COVID-19.

The chain has TRBV19 and TRBJ1-5; D is ambiguous. Trimming removed 3 bases at V and 4 bases at J, with 16 bases between. This CDR3 spans 16 amino acids. CDR1 is LNHDA, CDR2 SQIVND, per germline (reference sequence). CDR3 in DNA: TGTGCCAGTAGTATCGCAGCAGGCCTAACTAATCAGCCCCAGCATTTT. It encodes CASSIAAGLTNQPQHF.

The chain carries TRBV4-1 and TRBJ2-5; maybe TRBD1 (5 bases). CDR1 is MGHRA, CDR2 YSYEKL, per germline. V lost 1 base to trimming and J lost 4 bases, with 13 bases between them. The CDR3 is made up of 15 amino acids. The DNA for the CDR3 is TGCGCCAGCAGCCAAGCCCTCGGAAGGGGAGAGACCCAGTACTTC. It specifies CASSQALGRGETQYF.

The gene calls are TRBV27 and TRBJ2-7, with 9 bases matching TRBD2. The CDR3 covers 21 residues. J was trimmed by 0 bases and V by 6 bases; bases with no gene match: 24. Germline lookup yields CDR1 MNHEY and CDR2 SMNVEV (reference sequence). CDR3 bases: TGTGCCAGCAGCTTAAGGGGACCGGGACTAGCCGCCCAGGGGCCCTCCTACGAGCAGTACTTC. Translation: CASSLRGPGLAAQGPSYEQYF.

This rearrangement joins TRBV5-1 to TRBJ2-3; 14 bases fit TRBD2. Looked up from germline, CDR1 is SGHRS and CDR2 is YFSETQ. The trim removed 3 bases at V and 4 bases at J, leaving 10 bases unmatched. The CDR3 totals 18 residues. The CDR3 loop reads CASSSGLAGGLSADTQYF. Here the CDR3 DNA reads TGCGCCAGCAGCTCCGGACTAGCGGGAGGTCTATCCGCAGATACGCAGTATTTT.

The V call is TRBV28, the J call TRBJ1-2; the match to TRBD1 covers 10 bases. This CDR3 has 14 residues. Germline CDR1 MDHEN, CDR2 SYDVKM. V lost 10 bases, J lost 2 bases, and 7 bases stayed unmatched. Here the CDR3 reads CATTGTGANYGYTF. The DNA of the CDR3 is TGTGCCACCACAGGGACAGGGGCAAACTATGGCTACACCTTC.

The table lists this clone with a few counts. The genes are TRBV19 and TRBJ2-5; TRBD1 agrees at 8 bases. CDR3 size: 14 residues. Losses at the gene ends were 6 bases for V and 5 bases for J; bases not matched to a gene: 8. CDR1 LNHDA and CDR2 SQIVND come from the germline V gene (reference sequence). CDR3 loop: CASSPGTGGETQYF. The CDR3 nucleotides are TGTGCCAGTAGCCCTGGGACAGGCGGGGAGACCCAGTACTTC.

The chain has TRBV18 and TRBJ1-4, with 7 bases fitting TRBD1. Trimming removed 0 bases from V and 5 bases from J; junction bases left unmatched: 3. Germline CDR1 KGHSH, CDR2 LQKENI. The CDR3 runs 15 residues. The DNA for the CDR3 is TGTGCCAGCTCACCACCGAACAGGGGAAATGAAAAACTGTTTTTT. This sequence encodes CASSPPNRGNEKLFF.

The chain joins TRBV5-8 to TRBJ2-7; D is ambiguous. Trimming removed 1 base at V and 2 bases at J, with 7 bases between. CDR1 and CDR2 (germline): SGHTS, YDEGEE. CDR3 size: 13 residues. The CDR3 region is CASSLLATYEQYF. Here the CDR3 DNA reads TGTGCCAGCAGCTTGTTAGCCACCTACGAGCAGTACTTC.

This chain uses TRBV19 with TRBJ1-5; TRBD1 is a possible D gene (5 bases). Trimming pared 7 bases from V and 0 bases from J, leaving 16 bases between. The CDR3 extends over 16 amino acids. Germline CDR1 reads LNHDA; CDR2 reads SQIVND (reference sequence). The CDR3 bases are TGTGCCAGTACCTCTCCGGGGGGTTTTAGCAATCAGCCCCAGCATTTT. Amino acid sequence: CASTSPGGFSNQPQHF.

This clone was seen a handful of times. The V call is TRBV6-1, the J call TRBJ1-6, with D tentatively TRBD1 (6 bases). The V and J ends lost 1 base and 10 bases respectively, with 14 bases between them. Germline CDR1 and CDR2: MNHNS and SASEGT. The CDR3 spans 15 residues. The CDR3 sequence: CASSEDRALLSPLHF. In DNA form, the CDR3 reads TGTGCCAGCAGTGAAGACAGGGCCCTGTTGTCACCCCTCCACTTT.

The chain has TRBV5-4 and TRBJ2-7, with 8 bases aligning to TRBD1. V was clipped by 4 bases and J by 3 bases; unmatched bases: 9. The CDR3 is 15 residues long. Germline CDR1 reads SGHNT; CDR2 reads YYREEE (reference sequence). For the CDR3, the DNA is TGTGCCAGCAGCATCGCCGGGACAGGTGGCTACGAGCAGTACTTC. As protein: CASSIAGTGGYEQYF.

The genes are TRBV5-4 and TRBJ2-5, with 13 bases fitting TRBD2. The CDR3 spans 15 residues. Looked up from germline, CDR1 is SGHNT and CDR2 is YYREEE (reference sequence). After removal of 4 bases from V and 4 bases from J, the junction contained 4 bases not matched to a gene. As DNA, the CDR3 is TGTGCCAGCAGCCGCGGACTAGCGGGAGCAGAGACCCAGTACTTC. This translates into CASSRGLAGAETQYF.

The chain is built from TRBV7-9 and TRBJ2-3, with a tentative D call TRBD1 (6 bases). From germline, CDR1 is SEHNR and CDR2 FQNEAQ (reference sequence). Trimming removed 5 bases at V and 6 bases at J, with 27 bases between. This CDR3 region has 18 residues. CDR3 region: CASSELRTENGPPDTQYF. In DNA form, the CDR3 reads TGTGCCAGCAGCGAACTCCGGACAGAAAATGGCCCCCCGGATACGCAGTATTTT.

The chain is built from TRBV7-2 and TRBJ2-1; TRBD2 aligns across 10 bases. The CDR3 has 15 amino acids. The junction had 5 bases not matched to a gene; V was cut back by 4 bases and J by 5 bases. Germline CDR1 SGHTA, CDR2 FQGNSA. In DNA, the CDR3 is TGTGCCAGCAGCTATCGGGGACTAGCGAACAATGAGCAGTTCTTC. This encodes CASSYRGLANNEQFF.

V and J are TRBV6-5 and TRBJ2-7; D ambiguous. CDR1 and CDR2 from the germline V gene are MNHEY and SVGAGI. The CDR3 consists of 13 residues. V lost 8 bases to trimming and J lost 0 bases, with 11 bases between them. CDR3 bases: TGTGCCAGCCTAGTTTGGCCCTCCTACGAGCAGTACTTC. The encoded protein is CASLVWPSYEQYF.

V usage is TRBV5-1 and J usage is TRBJ2-2, with D hard to call. The V and J ends lost 1 base and 0 bases respectively, with 7 bases between them. CDR1 is SGHRS and CDR2 is YFSETQ in the germline V gene. The CDR3 consists of 15 residues. The chain's CDR3 is CASSLLQANTGELFF. The CDR3 coding sequence is TGCGCCAGCAGCTTGCTCCAGGCGAACACCGGGGAGCTGTTTTTT.

The J gene is TRBJ2-7, the V gene TRBV10-1; D gene ambiguous. The CDR3 length is 14 residues. Germline V CDR1 and CDR2: WNHNN, SYGVQD (reference sequence). The germline V and J ends were trimmed by 10 bases and 3 bases, with 19 bases remaining between them. DNA for the CDR3: TGCGCCACTACCCCAGGAAAACCCAACTACGAGCAGTACTTC. This translates into CATTPGKPNYEQYF.

The CDR3 spells CASRASGRALYEQYF. CDR3 in DNA: TGTGCCAGCAGGGCTAGCGGGAGGGCCCTCTACGAGCAGTACTTC. The chain has TRBV27 and TRBJ2-7; 12 nucleotides match TRBD2. After removal of 6 bases from V and 3 bases from J, the junction contained 6 bases not matched to a gene. The CDR3 is 15 amino acids. The germline CDR1 and CDR2 sequences are MNHEY and SMNVEV (reference sequence).

The chain couples TRBV5-1 to TRBJ2-7; 7 positions match TRBD1. Germline CDR1 reads SGHRS; CDR2 reads YFSETQ. The CDR3 sequence is 14 residues long. Trimming at V came to 4 bases and at J to 4 bases, leaving 8 bases not matched to a gene. The CDR3 is CASSRGGIRYEQYF. In nucleotides, the CDR3 is TGCGCCAGCAGCCGAGGGGGCATCAGATACGAGCAGTACTTC.

The chain uses TRBV4-2 and TRBJ2-7; no firm D call. Trimming shortened V by 0 bases and J by 0 bases, and 9 bases separated the two germline ends. The germline CDR1 and CDR2 sequences are LGHNA and YNFKEQ. CDR3 length equals 15 residues. The CDR3: CASSQEKRSSYEQYF. The CDR3, as DNA: TGTGCCAGCAGCCAAGAAAAAAGGAGCTCCTACGAGCAGTACTTC.

The genes are TRBV3-1 (or the pseudogene TRBV3-2) and TRBJ2-3; 11 bases line up with TRBD2. CDR1 is LGHDT and CDR2 is YNNKEL in the germline V gene (reference sequence). The length of the CDR3 is 14 residues. After removal of 2 bases from V and 6 bases from J, the junction contained 1 base not matched to a gene. CDR3 region: CASSQTSGGDTQYF. The CDR3, as DNA: TGTGCCAGCAGCCAAACTAGCGGGGGTGATACGCAGTATTTT.

The CDR3, as DNA: TGTGCCAGCAGCGTAGTGGGCAGGGGGCGCACCGGGGAGCTGTTTTTT. Protein: CASSVVGRGRTGELFF. The chain combines TRBV9 with TRBJ2-2; 8 bases match TRBD1. V shed 0 bases and J 4 bases; nucleotides not matched to a gene: 5. Germline V CDR1 and CDR2: SGDLS, YYNGEE. The CDR3 has 16 amino acids.